These T cell receptor beta chains were read from a single sample in a study of identical twins. Via MiXCR, TCRdb re-called the 5' RACE reads, giving one row per CDR3 protein. There are hundreds of thousands of distinct CDR3 sequences in the sample; under 25% occur only once, and roughly 0.5% lies in the top ten. Another study also made use of these data, one on yellow fever vaccine responses in identical twins.

Sample: CD4+ T cells sorted from blood. These receptors were taken from a woman aged 18-35 years in good health. Each CDR3 is given with its conserved first and last residue. A D gene is named only where the DNA matches it firmly. A row's size may be missing; if present it is once, few, many or a size class.

d_call: TRBD1; j_call: TRBJ2-1; v_call: TRBV15; clone_size: few; cdr3_nt: TGTGCCACCAGCAGAGTAACAGGGGGAGTCGTCGGGTCCTACAATGAGCAGTTCTTC; cdr3_aa: CATSRVTGGVVGSYNEQFF
d_call: NA; j_call: TRBJ1-1; v_call: TRBV28; clone_size: NA; cdr3_nt: TGTGCCAGCAGTTTATTGGTCACCCTATCCACTGAAGCTTTCTTT; cdr3_aa: CASSLLVTLSTEAFF
d_call: TRBD2; j_call: TRBJ2-7; v_call: TRBV12-3/TRBV12-4; clone_size: few; cdr3_nt: TGTGCCAGCAGTTTAGTCCTAGCGGGATACTACGAGCAGTACTTC; cdr3_aa: CASSLVLAGYYEQYF
d_call: TRBD1; j_call: TRBJ2-7; v_call: TRBV2; clone_size: NA; cdr3_nt: TGTGCCAGCAGTTGGAGGGGACAGGCTAAGGCATACGAGCAGTACTTC; cdr3_aa: CASSWRGQAKAYEQYF
d_call: NA; j_call: TRBJ2-2; v_call: TRBV24-1; clone_size: NA; cdr3_nt: TGTGCCACCAGTGACGGGCCGGGACCCACCGGGGAGCTGTTTTTT; cdr3_aa: CATSDGPGPTGELFF
d_call: TRBD1; j_call: TRBJ2-2; v_call: TRBV10-3; clone_size: NA; cdr3_nt: TGTGCCACCTCCCCGGGACAGACCACCGGGGAGCTGTTTTTT; cdr3_aa: CATSPGQTTGELFF
d_call: TRBD1; j_call: TRBJ2-5; v_call: TRBV5-1; clone_size: NA; cdr3_nt: TGCGCCAGCAGCCCCCCCGACAGGGATGAGACCCAGTACTTC; cdr3_aa: CASSPPDRDETQYF
d_call: TRBD2; j_call: TRBJ2-1; v_call: TRBV2; clone_size: few; cdr3_nt: TGTGCCAGCAGGGGACTAGCGGACTCCTACAATGAGCAGTTCTTC; cdr3_aa: CASRGLADSYNEQFF
d_call: NA; j_call: TRBJ2-6; v_call: TRBV12-3/TRBV12-4; clone_size: NA; cdr3_nt: TGTGCCAGCAGTTGGCGTTTAGGTTCTCCGGGACAAATCTCTGGGGCCAACGTCCTGACTTTC; cdr3_aa: CASSWRLGSPGQISGANVLTF
d_call: NA; j_call: TRBJ2-2; v_call: TRBV6-5; clone_size: NA; cdr3_nt: TGTGCCAGCAGTTATACGTCGGTGACAGCCGCGAACACCGGGGAGCTGTTTTTT; cdr3_aa: CASSYTSVTAANTGELFF
d_call: NA; j_call: TRBJ2-2; v_call: TRBV15; clone_size: few; cdr3_nt: TGTGCCACCAGCTCGCGGGACAAGACCACCGGGGAGCTGTTTTTT; cdr3_aa: CATSSRDKTTGELFF
d_call: TRBD2; j_call: TRBJ2-2; v_call: TRBV27; clone_size: NA; cdr3_nt: TGTGCCAGCAGTCCGACTCCTCTAGCGGGAAGATACACCGGGGAGCTGTTTTTT; cdr3_aa: CASSPTPLAGRYTGELFF
d_call: NA; j_call: TRBJ2-5; v_call: TRBV7-8; clone_size: NA; cdr3_nt: TGTGCCAGTGACCCCCACCGGGAGACCCAGTACTTC; cdr3_aa: CASDPHRETQYF
d_call: TRBD2; j_call: TRBJ2-3; v_call: TRBV7-2; clone_size: NA; cdr3_nt: TGTGCCAGCAGCCGTAAGCGGGAGGGGAAGACAGATACGCAGTATTTT; cdr3_aa: CASSRKREGKTDTQYF
d_call: NA; j_call: TRBJ1-2; v_call: TRBV6-2/TRBV6-3; clone_size: few; cdr3_nt: TGTGCCAGCAGTTATATTGATCGGAGAGGGACCGGTCCTAACTATGGCTACACCTTC; cdr3_aa: CASSYIDRRGTGPNYGYTF
d_call: TRBD2; j_call: TRBJ2-1; v_call: TRBV6-1; clone_size: few; cdr3_nt: TGTGCCAGCAGGCCGGGGACTAGCCTTTCCTATGAGCAGTTCTTC; cdr3_aa: CASRPGTSLSYEQFF
d_call: TRBD1; j_call: TRBJ2-3; v_call: TRBV7-3; clone_size: few; cdr3_nt: TGTGCCAGCAGCTTAAGACAGGGGGGGGTTGATACGCAGTATTTT; cdr3_aa: CASSLRQGGVDTQYF
d_call: NA; j_call: TRBJ2-3; v_call: TRBV12-3/TRBV12-4; clone_size: few; cdr3_nt: TGTGCCAGCAGTTACCTAGGAGGGACAGATACGCAGTATTTT; cdr3_aa: CASSYLGGTDTQYF
d_call: NA; j_call: TRBJ1-2; v_call: TRBV6-1; clone_size: once; cdr3_nt: TGTGCCAGCAGTGAACTCAGGGTTAACTATGGCTACACCTTC; cdr3_aa: CASSELRVNYGYTF
d_call: TRBD2; j_call: TRBJ2-1; v_call: TRBV5-1; clone_size: many; cdr3_nt: TGTGCCAGCAGTTTGGCGGGAGTCTCCTACAATGAGCAGTTCTTC; cdr3_aa: CASSLAGVSYNEQFF
d_call: NA; j_call: TRBJ2-2; v_call: TRBV6-5; clone_size: NA; cdr3_nt: TGTGCCAGCAGTTACCAATCCATAATAGCCACCGGGGAGCTGTTTTTT; cdr3_aa: CASSYQSIIATGELFF
d_call: NA; j_call: TRBJ1-6; v_call: TRBV4-1; clone_size: few; cdr3_nt: TGCGCCAGCAGCCAAGTGGGCTCACCCCTCCACTTT; cdr3_aa: CASSQVGSPLHF
d_call: NA; j_call: TRBJ2-2; v_call: TRBV7-6; clone_size: NA; cdr3_nt: TGTGCCAGCAGGGAAGGGGACTTAGTTCCGGGCACCGGGGAGCTGTTTTTT; cdr3_aa: CASREGDLVPGTGELFF
d_call: NA; j_call: TRBJ2-1; v_call: TRBV20-1; clone_size: few; cdr3_nt: TGCAGTGCTAGTTGGAGGGGTTCCTACAATGAGCAGTTCTTC; cdr3_aa: CSASWRGSYNEQFF
d_call: NA; j_call: TRBJ2-1; v_call: TRBV12-3/TRBV12-4; clone_size: few; cdr3_nt: TGTGCCAGCAGACTACAGGGTTACAATGAGCAGTTCTTC; cdr3_aa: CASRLQGYNEQFF
d_call: NA; j_call: TRBJ1-2; v_call: TRBV27; clone_size: NA; cdr3_nt: TGTGCCAGCAGTTTTGAAAAGGGATTTCGTGGCTACACCTTC; cdr3_aa: CASSFEKGFRGYTF
d_call: NA; j_call: TRBJ2-7; v_call: TRBV25-1; clone_size: NA; cdr3_nt: TGTGCCAGCAGTGGGGGGCTTGGAGACCCTCAGTCGGGCTACGAGCAGTACTTC; cdr3_aa: CASSGGLGDPQSGYEQYF
d_call: TRBD1; j_call: TRBJ2-7; v_call: TRBV7-2; clone_size: NA; cdr3_nt: TGTGCCAGCAGCCGGCGGACAGGGGGGCCATCCTACGAGCAGTACTTC; cdr3_aa: CASSRRTGGPSYEQYF
d_call: NA; j_call: TRBJ2-5; v_call: TRBV27; clone_size: few; cdr3_nt: TGTGCCAGCAGTGCAGAGACCCAGTACTTC; cdr3_aa: CASSAETQYF
d_call: NA; j_call: TRBJ2-3; v_call: TRBV5-1; clone_size: NA; cdr3_nt: TGCGCCAGCAGCTTGGCCCGCGCGTATGGCACAGATACGCAGTATTTT; cdr3_aa: CASSLARAYGTDTQYF